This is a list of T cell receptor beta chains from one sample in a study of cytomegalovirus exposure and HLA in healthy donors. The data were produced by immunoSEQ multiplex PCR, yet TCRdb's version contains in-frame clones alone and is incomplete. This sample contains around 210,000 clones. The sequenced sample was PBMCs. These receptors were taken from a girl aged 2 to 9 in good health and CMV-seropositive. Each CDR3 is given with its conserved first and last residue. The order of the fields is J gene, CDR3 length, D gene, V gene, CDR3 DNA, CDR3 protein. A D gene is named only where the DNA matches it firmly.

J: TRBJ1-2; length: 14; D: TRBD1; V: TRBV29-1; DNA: TGCAGCGTGGCACCTCCTGACAGGGCCTATGGCTACACCTTC; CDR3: CSVAPPDRAYGYTF
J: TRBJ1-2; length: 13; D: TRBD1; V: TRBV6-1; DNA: TGTGCCAGCAGCCTAGCCAGGGGGCGAGGCTACACCTTC; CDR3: CASSLARGRGYTF
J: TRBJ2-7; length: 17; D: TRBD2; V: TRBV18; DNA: TGTGCCAGCTCGCCCTCGGGACTAGCGGGACTTACCTACGAGCAGTACTTC; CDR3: CASSPSGLAGLTYEQYF
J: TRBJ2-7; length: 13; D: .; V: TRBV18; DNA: TGTGCCAGCTCACCCCAGTCCCAGCGCGAGCAGTACTTC; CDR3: CASSPQSQREQYF
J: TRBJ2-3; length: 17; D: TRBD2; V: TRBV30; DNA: TGTGCCTGGAGTCCCAGCGGGAGGTTAGGAAGGACAGATACGCAGTATTTT; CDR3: CAWSPSGRLGRTDTQYF
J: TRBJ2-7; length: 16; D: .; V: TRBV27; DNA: TGTGCCAGCAGTCACGGACAGACTACCCCGTTAGTCGAGCAGTACTTC; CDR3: CASSHGQTTPLVEQYF
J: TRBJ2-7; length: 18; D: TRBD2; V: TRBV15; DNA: TGTGCCACCAGCAGATACCCCGGGACTAGCGGGAGAAGGAACGAGCAGTACTTC; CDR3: CATSRYPGTSGRRNEQYF
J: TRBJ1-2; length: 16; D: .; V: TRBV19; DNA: TGTGCCAGTAGTATCCGATGGACATTATCGAACTATGGCTACACCTTC; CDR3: CASSIRWTLSNYGYTF
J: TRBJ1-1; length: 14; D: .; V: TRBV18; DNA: TGTGCCAGCTCACCATCGGGTCTTTTCGCTGAAGCTTTCTTT; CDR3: CASSPSGLFAEAFF
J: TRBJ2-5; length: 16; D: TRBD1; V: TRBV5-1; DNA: TGCGCCAGCAGCTTGGAGGGACAGGGGGTACCGGAGACCCAGTACTTC; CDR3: CASSLEGQGVPETQYF
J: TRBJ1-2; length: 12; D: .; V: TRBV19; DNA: TGTGCCAGTACGTCACAGGGCTATGGCTACACCTTC; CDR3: CASTSQGYGYTF
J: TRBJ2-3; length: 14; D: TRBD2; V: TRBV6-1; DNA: TGTGCCAGCAGTGAAGAGGCTAGCGGGAATACGCAGTATTTT; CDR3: CASSEEASGNTQYF
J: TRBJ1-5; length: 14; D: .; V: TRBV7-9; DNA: TGTGCCAGCAGCCCACAGGAGGGAAATCAGCCCCAGCATTTT; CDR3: CASSPQEGNQPQHF
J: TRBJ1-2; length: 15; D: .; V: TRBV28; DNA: TGTGCCAGCAGTTTAGGGGGGGCCGGGAGGGAAGGCTACACCTTC; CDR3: CASSLGGAGREGYTF
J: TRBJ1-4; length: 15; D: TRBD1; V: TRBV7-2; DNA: TGTGCCAGCAGCGGACCGGGACAGATTAATGAAAAACTGTTTTTT; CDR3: CASSGPGQINEKLFF
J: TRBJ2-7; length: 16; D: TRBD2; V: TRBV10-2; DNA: TGCGCCAGCAGTGCGCTCTCCGGGACTAGCGCCTACGAGCAGTACTTC; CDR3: CASSALSGTSAYEQYF
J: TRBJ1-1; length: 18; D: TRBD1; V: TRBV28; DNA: TGTGCCAGCAGTTTATGGACCTCCGGGACAGGGAGCAACACTGAAGCTTTCTTT; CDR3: CASSLWTSGTGSNTEAFF